Included here is one T cell receptor (beta chain) sequence, with context. This CDR3 is 13 amino acids long. The V segment lost 4 bases and the J segment 10 bases; nucleotides outside the gene matches: 4. CDR1 LNHDA and CDR2 SQIVND come from the germline V gene (reference sequence). These data are taken from a study of blood T cell repertoires in COVID-19. On the study more broadly: Both acute and convalescent COVID-19 samples were obtained from the United States, Italy and Spain. T cells, B-cell-depleted T cells, or PBMCs supplied cDNA or gDNA.

As handled by the study authors: Using reference gene primer amplification, nucleated cell counts were estimated. Clones were sequenced by immunoSEQ multiplex PCR, and TCRdb holds only the in-frame ones, with some missing. That table furnishes V, J and clone size, whereas the DNA furnished D and trimming. Of over 85,000 clones in the sample, less than 90% were seen once. This sequence joins TRBV19 and TRBJ1-6; TRBD1 agrees at 7 bases. This clonotype originated in a woman of 80 years or more with acute or convalescent COVID-19. Material: peripheral blood. The CDR3 is CASSNRGQSPLHF. The CDR3 DNA reads TGTGCCAGTAGTAATAGGGGGCAATCACCCCTCCACTTT.